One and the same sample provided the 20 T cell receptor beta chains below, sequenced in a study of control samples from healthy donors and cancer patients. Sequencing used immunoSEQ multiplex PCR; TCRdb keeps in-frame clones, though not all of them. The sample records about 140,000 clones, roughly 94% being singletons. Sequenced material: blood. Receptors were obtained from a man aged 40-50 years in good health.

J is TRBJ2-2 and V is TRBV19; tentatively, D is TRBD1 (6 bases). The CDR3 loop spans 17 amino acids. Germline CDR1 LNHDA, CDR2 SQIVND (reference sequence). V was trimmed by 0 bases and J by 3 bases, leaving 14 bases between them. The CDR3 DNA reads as TGTGCCAGTAGTATAGACAGGGGATCCTTGGACACCGGGGAGCTGTTTTTT. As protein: CASSIDRGSLDTGELFF.

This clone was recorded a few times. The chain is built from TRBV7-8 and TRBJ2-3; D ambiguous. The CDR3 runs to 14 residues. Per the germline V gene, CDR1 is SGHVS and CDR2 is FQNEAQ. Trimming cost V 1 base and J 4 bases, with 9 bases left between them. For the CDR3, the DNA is TGTGCCAGCAGCTTAGAGGTTGCGTCAGATACGCAGTATTTT. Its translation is CASSLEVASDTQYF.

CDR3 in DNA: TGTGCCAGCAGCGCGGGACTATCCCACGAGCAGTACTTC. It is translated as CASSAGLSHEQYF. This chain connects TRBV3-1 (or the pseudogene TRBV3-2) to TRBJ2-7; 7 bases line up with TRBD2. The CDR3 has 13 residues. V gave up 5 bases and J gave up 5 bases; unmatched junction bases: 6. Germline lookup yields CDR1 LGHDT and CDR2 YNNKEL (reference sequence).

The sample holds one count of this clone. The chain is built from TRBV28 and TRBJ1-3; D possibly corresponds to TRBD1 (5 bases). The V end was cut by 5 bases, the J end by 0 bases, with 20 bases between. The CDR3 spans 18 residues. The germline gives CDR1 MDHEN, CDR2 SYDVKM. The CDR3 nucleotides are TGTGCCAGCAGTGCGACAGCTCATAGGGTTACCTCTGGAAACACCATATATTTT. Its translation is CASSATAHRVTSGNTIYF. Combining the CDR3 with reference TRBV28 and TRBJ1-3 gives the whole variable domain DVKVTQSSRYLVKRTGEKVFLECVQDMDHENMFWYRQDPGLGLRLIYFSYDVKMKEKGDIPEGYSVSREKKERFSLILESASTNQTSMYLCASSATAHRVTSGNTIYFGEGSWLTVV.

The CDR3 bases are TGTGCCAGCAGTATCACAGATACGCAGTATTTT. It specifies CASSITDTQYF. The rearrangement uses TRBV12-3 or TRBV12-4 and TRBJ2-3; D is undetermined. The CDR3 spans 11 residues. V lost 5 bases to trimming and J lost 2 bases, with 2 bases between them.

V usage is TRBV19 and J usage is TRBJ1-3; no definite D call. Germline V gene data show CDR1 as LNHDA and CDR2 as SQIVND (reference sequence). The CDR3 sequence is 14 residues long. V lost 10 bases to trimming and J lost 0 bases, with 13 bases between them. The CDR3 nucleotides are TGTGCCACTAGGCCCTTGGGCTCTGGAAACACCATATATTTT. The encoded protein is CATRPLGSGNTIYF.

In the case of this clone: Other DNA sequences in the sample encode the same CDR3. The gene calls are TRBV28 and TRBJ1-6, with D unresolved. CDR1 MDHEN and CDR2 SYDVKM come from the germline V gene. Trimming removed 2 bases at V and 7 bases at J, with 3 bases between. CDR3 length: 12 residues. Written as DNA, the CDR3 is TGTGCCAGCAGTTTACAAAATTCACCCCTCCACTTT. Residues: CASSLQNSPLHF.

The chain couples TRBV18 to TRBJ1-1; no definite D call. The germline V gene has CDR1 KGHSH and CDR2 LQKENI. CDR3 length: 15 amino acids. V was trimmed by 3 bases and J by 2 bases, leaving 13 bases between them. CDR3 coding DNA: TGTGCCAGCTCACCTGCCCCGGCGCTTAACACTGAAGCTTTCTTT. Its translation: CASSPAPALNTEAFF.

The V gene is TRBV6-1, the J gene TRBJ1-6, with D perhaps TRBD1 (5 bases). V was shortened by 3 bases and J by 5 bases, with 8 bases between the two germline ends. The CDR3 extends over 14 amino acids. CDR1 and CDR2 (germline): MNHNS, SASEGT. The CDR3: CASSDRGDNSPLHF. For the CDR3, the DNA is TGTGCCAGCAGTGATCGGGGGGATAATTCACCCCTCCACTTT.

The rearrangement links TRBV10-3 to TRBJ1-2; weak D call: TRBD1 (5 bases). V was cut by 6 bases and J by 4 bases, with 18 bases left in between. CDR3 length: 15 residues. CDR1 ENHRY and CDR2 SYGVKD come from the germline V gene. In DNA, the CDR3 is TGTGCCATCAGCGAACGGGACTCCGGGAGCTATGGCTACACCTTC. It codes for CAISERDSGSYGYTF.

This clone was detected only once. This chain's CDR3 is CASSLGRDQPQHF. The CDR3 region has the DNA TGTGCCAGCAGCTTAGGGAGGGATCAGCCCCAGCATTTT. J is TRBJ1-5 and V is TRBV5-4; D call uncertain. Trimming left V 2 bases short and J 5 bases short, with 8 bases between. Germline loops: CDR1 SGHNT, CDR2 YYREEE (reference sequence). This CDR3 comprises 13 residues.

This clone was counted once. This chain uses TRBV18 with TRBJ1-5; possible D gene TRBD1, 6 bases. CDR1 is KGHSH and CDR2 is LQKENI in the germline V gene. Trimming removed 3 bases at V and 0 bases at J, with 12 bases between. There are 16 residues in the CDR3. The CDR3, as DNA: TGTGCCAGCTCACCCAGGGGTCCGGATAGCAATCAGCCCCAGCATTTT. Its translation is CASSPRGPDSNQPQHF.

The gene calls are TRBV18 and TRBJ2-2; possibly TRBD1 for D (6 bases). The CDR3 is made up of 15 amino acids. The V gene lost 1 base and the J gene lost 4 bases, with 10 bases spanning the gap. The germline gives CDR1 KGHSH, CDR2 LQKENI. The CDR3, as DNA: TGTGCCAGCTCACCACTCGCAGGGGCCACCGGGGAGCTGTTTTTT. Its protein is CASSPLAGATGELFF. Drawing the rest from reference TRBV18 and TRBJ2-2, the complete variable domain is NAGVMQNPRHLVRRRGQEARLRCSPMKGHSHVYWYRQLPEEGLKFMVYLQKENIIDESGMPKERFSAEFPKEGPSILRIQQVVRGDSAAYFCASSPLAGATGELFFGEGSRLTVL.

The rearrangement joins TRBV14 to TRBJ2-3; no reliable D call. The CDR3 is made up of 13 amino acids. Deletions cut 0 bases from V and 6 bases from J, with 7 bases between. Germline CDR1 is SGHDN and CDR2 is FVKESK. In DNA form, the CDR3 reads TGTGCCAGCAGCCAAGATCTGCACGATACGCAGTATTTT. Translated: CASSQDLHDTQYF.

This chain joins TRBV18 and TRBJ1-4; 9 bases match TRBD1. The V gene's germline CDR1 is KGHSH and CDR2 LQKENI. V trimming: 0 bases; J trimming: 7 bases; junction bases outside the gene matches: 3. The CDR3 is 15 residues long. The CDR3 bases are TGTGCCAGCTCACCACCACAGGGGGCTGGTGAAAAACTGTTTTTT. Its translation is CASSPPQGAGEKLFF.

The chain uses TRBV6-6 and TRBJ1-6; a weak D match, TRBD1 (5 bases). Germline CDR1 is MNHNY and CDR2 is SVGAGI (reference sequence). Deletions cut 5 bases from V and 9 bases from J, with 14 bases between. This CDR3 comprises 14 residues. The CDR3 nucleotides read TGTGCCAGCAGTGACCAGGGTACGGGTTCACCCCTCCACTTT. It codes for CASSDQGTGSPLHF.

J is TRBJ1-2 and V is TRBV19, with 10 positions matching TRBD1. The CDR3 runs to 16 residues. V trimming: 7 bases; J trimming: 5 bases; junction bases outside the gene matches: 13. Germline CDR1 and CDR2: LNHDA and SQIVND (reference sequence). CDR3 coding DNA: TGTGCCAGTACCCCCGGCCGGGACAGGGGTGGATATGGCTACACCTTC. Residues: CASTPGRDRGGYGYTF. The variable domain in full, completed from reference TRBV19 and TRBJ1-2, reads DGGITQSPKYLFRKEGQNVTLSCEQNLNHDAMYWYRQDPGQGLRLIYYSQIVNDFQKGDIAEGYSVSREKKESFPLTVTSAQKNPTAFYLCASTPGRDRGGYGYTFGSGTRLTVV.

The CDR3 sequence is CASSTGTGSLGQFF. CDR3 sequence (DNA): TGTGCCAGCAGCACGGGGACAGGTTCCCTAGGGCAGTTCTTC. This rearrangement joins TRBV5-6 to TRBJ2-1, with 8 nucleotides matching TRBD1. CDR3 length equals 14 residues. The junction had 12 bases not matched to a gene; V was cut back by 4 bases and J by 12 bases. Germline loops: CDR1 SGHDT, CDR2 YYEEEE.

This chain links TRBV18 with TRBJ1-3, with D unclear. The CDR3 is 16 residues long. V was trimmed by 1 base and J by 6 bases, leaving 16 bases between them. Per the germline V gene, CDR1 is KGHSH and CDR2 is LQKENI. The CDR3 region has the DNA TGTGCCAGCTCACCACGGTCGCAGCCCAAAGAAAACACCATATATTTT. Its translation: CASSPRSQPKENTIYF.

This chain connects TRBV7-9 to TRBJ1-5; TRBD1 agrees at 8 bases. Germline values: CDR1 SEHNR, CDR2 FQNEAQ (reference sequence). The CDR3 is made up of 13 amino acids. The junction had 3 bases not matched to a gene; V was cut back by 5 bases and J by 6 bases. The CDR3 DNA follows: TGTGCCAGCAGCGCCGACAGGGGTCAGCCCCAGCATTTT. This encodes CASSADRGQPQHF.